Reported below is one T cell receptor (beta chain). Here immunoSEQ multiplex PCR was the method, and the copy in TCRdb shows in-frame clones only, minus some. The sample has around 30,000 clones, over 85% seen once. These data originate in a study of control samples from healthy donors and cancer patients. Germline lookup yields CDR1 SQVTM and CDR2 ANQGSEA. CDR3 length: 13 amino acids. Between the trimmed V and J ends, which lost 1 base and 2 bases, there was a span of 9 bases. This clonotype was obtained from a man aged 35 to 55 with colorectal cancer. The rearrangement uses TRBV29-1 and TRBJ2-7; no clear D gene. The specimen sequenced was PBMCs. The DNA of the CDR3 is TGCAGCGTTGAAGTTGGTGGAGCCTACGAGCAGTACTTC. Translation: CSVEVGGAYEQYF.